Below, 7 T cell receptor beta chains from the same sample are listed, as sequenced in a study of shared T cell receptors in the human thymus. Assay: immunoSEQ multiplex PCR; the TCRdb copy retains only in-frame clones and omits some. Altogether 640,000 or so clones are present, around 87% being singletons, with the ten largest covering roughly 0.0089%. The same sample was also used in a study of human thymus T cells.

The material sequenced was thymocytes. The receptors shown here come from a boy under two years old with a congenital heart defect.

The chain is built from TRBV25-1 and TRBJ2-1; the D gene is possibly TRBD1 (5 bases). Germline V gene lookup returns CDR1 MGHDK and CDR2 SYGVNS. Trimming shortened V by 5 bases and J by 8 bases, and 19 bases separated the two germline ends. The CDR3 totals 15 residues. The CDR3 DNA is TGTGCCAGCAGTTTATTCAAGGGCCCCAGGGATGAGCAGTTCTTC. Protein product: CASSLFKGPRDEQFF.

The V gene is TRBV9, the J gene TRBJ2-3, with D uncertain. Germline assignment: CDR1 SGDLS and CDR2 YYNGEE. V gave up 0 bases and J gave up 3 bases, with 11 bases separating them. This CDR3 is built from 15 residues. This CDR3 reads CASSVASRVTDTQYF. The CDR3 nucleotides are TGTGCCAGCAGCGTAGCCTCTAGAGTGACAGATACGCAGTATTTT.

This chain connects TRBV6-6 to TRBJ1-3, with 7 bases matching TRBD1. Trimming removed 2 bases from V and 3 bases from J; junction bases left unmatched: 7. The CDR3 is 16 residues long. Germline V gene sequence: CDR1 MNHNY, CDR2 SVGAGI (reference sequence). CDR3 sequence (DNA): TGTGCCAGCAGTTACCCCGACAGGGTGGGTGGAAACACCATATATTTT. Encoded protein: CASSYPDRVGGNTIYF.

V is TRBV5-4 and J is TRBJ1-1; possibly TRBD1 for D (5 bases). The CDR3 loop spans 14 amino acids. CDR1 and CDR2 (germline): SGHNT, YYREEE (reference sequence). With 3 bases removed from V and 0 bases from J, the gap between germline ends came to 9 bases. The CDR3 loop reads CASSSRALNTEAFF. The CDR3 coding sequence is TGTGCCAGCAGCTCCAGGGCTCTGAACACTGAAGCTTTCTTT.

The chain combines TRBV9 with TRBJ1-6; TRBD1 aligns across 7 bases. The CDR3 has 14 residues. After removal of 3 bases from V and 5 bases from J, the junction contained 2 bases not matched to a gene. From germline, CDR1 is SGDLS and CDR2 YYNGEE. The CDR3 DNA is TGTGCCAGCAGCGACGGGACAGATAATTCACCCCTCCACTTT. The encoded protein is CASSDGTDNSPLHF.

The J gene is TRBJ2-5, the V gene TRBV5-1; TRBD2 matches at 8 bases. Trimming at V came to 4 bases and at J to 4 bases, leaving 9 bases not matched to a gene. The CDR3 consists of 15 residues. Germline V gene lookup returns CDR1 SGHRS and CDR2 YFSETQ. DNA of the CDR3: TGCGCCAGCAGCCTGGGACTAGAAGGAGTAGAGACCCAGTACTTC. This gives the protein CASSLGLEGVETQYF.

Only one count was recorded for this clone. The chain carries TRBV9 and TRBJ2-3; D may be TRBD1 (5 bases). V dropped 5 bases and J dropped 5 bases, with 9 bases sitting between them. CDR3 size: 12 residues. CDR1 and CDR2 from the germline V gene are SGDLS and YYNGEE. CDR3 in DNA: TGTGCCAGCAGTCCCCAGGGAGATACGCAGTATTTT. Protein sequence: CASSPQGDTQYF.